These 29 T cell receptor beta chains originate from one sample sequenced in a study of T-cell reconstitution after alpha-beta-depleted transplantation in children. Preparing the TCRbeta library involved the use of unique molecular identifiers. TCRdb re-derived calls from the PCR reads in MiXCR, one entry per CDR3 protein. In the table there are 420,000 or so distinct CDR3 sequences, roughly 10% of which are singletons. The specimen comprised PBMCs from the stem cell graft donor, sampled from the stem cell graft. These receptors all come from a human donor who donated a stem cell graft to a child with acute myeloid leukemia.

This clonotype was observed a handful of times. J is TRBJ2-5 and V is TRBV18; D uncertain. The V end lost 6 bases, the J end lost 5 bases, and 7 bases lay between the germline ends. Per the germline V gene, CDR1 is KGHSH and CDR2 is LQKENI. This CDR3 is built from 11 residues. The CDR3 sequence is CASSIDETQYF. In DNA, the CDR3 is TGTGCCAGCTCGATTGATGAGACCCAGTACTTC.

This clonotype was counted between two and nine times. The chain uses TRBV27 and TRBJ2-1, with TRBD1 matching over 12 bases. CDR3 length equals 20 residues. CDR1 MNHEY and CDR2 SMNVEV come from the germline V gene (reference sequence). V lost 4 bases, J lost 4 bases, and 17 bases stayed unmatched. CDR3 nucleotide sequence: TGTGCCAGCAGTTCCGCCCGGGGGACAGGGGGCCGGCTAAAATACAATGAGCAGTTCTTC. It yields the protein CASSSARGTGGRLKYNEQFF.

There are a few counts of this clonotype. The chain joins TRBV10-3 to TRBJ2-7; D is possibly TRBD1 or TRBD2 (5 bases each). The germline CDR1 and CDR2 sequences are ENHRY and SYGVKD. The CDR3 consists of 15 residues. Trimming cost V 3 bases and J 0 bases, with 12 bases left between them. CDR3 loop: CAISDRDRSSYEQYF. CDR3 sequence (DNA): TGTGCCATCAGTGACCGGGACCGATCCTCCTACGAGCAGTACTTC.

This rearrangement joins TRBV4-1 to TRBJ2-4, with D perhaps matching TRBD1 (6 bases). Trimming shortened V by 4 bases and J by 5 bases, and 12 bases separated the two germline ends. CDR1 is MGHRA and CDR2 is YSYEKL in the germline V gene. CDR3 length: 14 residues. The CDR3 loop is CASSPQGSQNIQYF. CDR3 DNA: TGCGCCAGCAGCCCGCAGGGGTCGCAAAACATTCAGTACTTC.

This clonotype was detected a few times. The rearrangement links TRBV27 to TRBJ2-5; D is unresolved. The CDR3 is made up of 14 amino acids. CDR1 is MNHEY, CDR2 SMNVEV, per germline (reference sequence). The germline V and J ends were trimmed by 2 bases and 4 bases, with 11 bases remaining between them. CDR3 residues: CASSLGISRETQYF. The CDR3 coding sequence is TGTGCCAGCAGTTTAGGTATCTCTCGAGAGACCCAGTACTTC.

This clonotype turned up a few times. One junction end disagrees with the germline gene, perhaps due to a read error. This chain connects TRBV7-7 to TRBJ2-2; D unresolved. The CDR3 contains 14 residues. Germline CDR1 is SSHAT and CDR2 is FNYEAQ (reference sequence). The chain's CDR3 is CASSHDLSAGELFF. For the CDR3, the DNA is TGTGCTAGCAGCCACGACCTATCTGCCGGGGAGCTGTTTTTT.

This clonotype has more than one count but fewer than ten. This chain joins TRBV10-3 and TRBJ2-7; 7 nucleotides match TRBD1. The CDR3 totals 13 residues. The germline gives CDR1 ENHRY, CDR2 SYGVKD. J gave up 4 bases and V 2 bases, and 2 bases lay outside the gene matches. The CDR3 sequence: CAISENRGYEQYF. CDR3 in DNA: TGTGCCATCAGTGAGAACAGGGGATACGAGCAGTACTTC.

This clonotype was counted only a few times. CDR3 loop: CSARGQYNEQFF. The CDR3 DNA sequence: TGCAGTGCCAGGGGTCAGTACAATGAGCAGTTCTTC. The chain uses TRBV20-1 and TRBJ2-1; D possibly corresponds to TRBD1 (6 bases). The V end lost 6 bases, the J end lost 4 bases, and 10 bases lay between the germline ends. The CDR3 extends over 12 amino acids. Per the germline V gene, CDR1 is DFQATT and CDR2 is SNEGSKA (reference sequence).

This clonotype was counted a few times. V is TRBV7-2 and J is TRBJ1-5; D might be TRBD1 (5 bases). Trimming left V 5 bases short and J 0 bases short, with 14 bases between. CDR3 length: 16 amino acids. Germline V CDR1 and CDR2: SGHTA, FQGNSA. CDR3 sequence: CASSLGAVYSNQPQHF. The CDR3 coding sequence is TGTGCCAGCAGCCTTGGGGCAGTGTATAGCAATCAGCCCCAGCATTTT. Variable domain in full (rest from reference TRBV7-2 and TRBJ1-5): GAGVSQSPSNKVTEKGKDVELRCDPISGHTALYWYRQSLGQGLEFLIYFQGNSAPDKSGLPSDRFSAERTGGSVSTLTIQRTQQEDSAVYLCASSLGAVYSNQPQHFGDGTRLSIL.

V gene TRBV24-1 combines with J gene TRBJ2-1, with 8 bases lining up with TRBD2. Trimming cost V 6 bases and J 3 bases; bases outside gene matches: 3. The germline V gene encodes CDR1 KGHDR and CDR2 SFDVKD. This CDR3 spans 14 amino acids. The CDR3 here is CATSLSGGYNEQFF. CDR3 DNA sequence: TGTGCCACCAGTCTGAGCGGGGGCTACAATGAGCAGTTCTTC.

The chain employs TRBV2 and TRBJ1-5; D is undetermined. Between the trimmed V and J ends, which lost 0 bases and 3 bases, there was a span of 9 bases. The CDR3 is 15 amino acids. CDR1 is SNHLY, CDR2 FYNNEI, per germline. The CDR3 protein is CASSEAWQDNQPQHF. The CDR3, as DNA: TGTGCCAGCAGTGAAGCATGGCAGGACAATCAGCCCCAGCATTTT.

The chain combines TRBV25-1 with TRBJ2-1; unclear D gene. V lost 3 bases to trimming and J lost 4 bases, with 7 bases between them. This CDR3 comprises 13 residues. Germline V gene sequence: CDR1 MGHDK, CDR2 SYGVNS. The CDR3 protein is CASSEGRYNEQFF. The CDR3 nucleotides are TGTGCCAGCAGTGAGGGCCGTTACAATGAGCAGTTCTTC.

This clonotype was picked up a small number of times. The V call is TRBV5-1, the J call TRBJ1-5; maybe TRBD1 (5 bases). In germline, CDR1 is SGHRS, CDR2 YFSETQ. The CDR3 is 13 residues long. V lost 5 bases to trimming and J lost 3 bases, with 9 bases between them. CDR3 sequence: CASRWDSNQPQHF. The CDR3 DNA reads TGCGCCAGCAGATGGGACTCCAATCAGCCCCAGCATTTT. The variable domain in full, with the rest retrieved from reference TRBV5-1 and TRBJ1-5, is KAGVTQTPRYLIKTRGQQVTLSCSPISGHRSVSWYQQTPGQGLQFLFEYFSETQRNKGNFPGRFSGRQFSNSRSEMNVSTLELGDSALYLCASRWDSNQPQHFGDGTRLSIL.

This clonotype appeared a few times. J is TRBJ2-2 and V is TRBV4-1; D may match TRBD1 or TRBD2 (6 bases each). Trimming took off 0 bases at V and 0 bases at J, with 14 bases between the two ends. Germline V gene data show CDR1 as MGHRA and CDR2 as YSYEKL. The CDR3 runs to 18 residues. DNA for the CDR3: TGCGCCAGCAGCCAAGATCCAGGAGGGGGACCGAACACCGGGGAGCTGTTTTTT. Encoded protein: CASSQDPGGGPNTGELFF.

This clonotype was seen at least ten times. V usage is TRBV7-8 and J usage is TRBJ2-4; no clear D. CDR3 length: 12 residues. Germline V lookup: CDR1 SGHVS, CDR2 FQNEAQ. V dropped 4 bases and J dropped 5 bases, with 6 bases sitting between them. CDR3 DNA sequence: TGTGCCAGCAGCTGGACGGAAAACATTCAGTACTTC. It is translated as CASSWTENIQYF. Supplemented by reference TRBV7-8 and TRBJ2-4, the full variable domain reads GAGVSQSPRYKVAKRGQDVALRCDPISGHVSLFWYQQALGQGPEFLTYFQNEAQLDKSGLPSDRFFAERPEGSVSTLKIQRTQQEDSAVYLCASSWTENIQYFGAGTRLSVL.

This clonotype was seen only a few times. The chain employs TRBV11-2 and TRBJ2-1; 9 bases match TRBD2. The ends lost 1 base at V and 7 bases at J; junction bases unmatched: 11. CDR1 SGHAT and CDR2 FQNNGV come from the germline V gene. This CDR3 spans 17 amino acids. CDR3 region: CASSLVGGGAFLNEQFF. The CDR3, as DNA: TGTGCCAGCAGCTTAGTAGGCGGGGGGGCCTTTTTGAATGAGCAGTTCTTC.

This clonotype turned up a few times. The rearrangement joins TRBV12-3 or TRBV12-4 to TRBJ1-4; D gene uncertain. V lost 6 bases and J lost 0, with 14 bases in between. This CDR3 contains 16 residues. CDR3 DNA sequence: TGTGCCAGCAGCCGCGAGGTTGGGGCAACTAATGAAAAACTGTTTTTT. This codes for CASSREVGATNEKLFF.

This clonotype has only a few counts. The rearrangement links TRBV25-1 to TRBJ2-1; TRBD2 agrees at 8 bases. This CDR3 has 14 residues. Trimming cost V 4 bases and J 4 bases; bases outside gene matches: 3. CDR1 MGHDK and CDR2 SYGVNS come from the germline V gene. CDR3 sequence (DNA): TGTGCCAGCAGTGTTCCGGGAGGGTACAATGAGCAGTTCTTC. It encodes CASSVPGGYNEQFF.

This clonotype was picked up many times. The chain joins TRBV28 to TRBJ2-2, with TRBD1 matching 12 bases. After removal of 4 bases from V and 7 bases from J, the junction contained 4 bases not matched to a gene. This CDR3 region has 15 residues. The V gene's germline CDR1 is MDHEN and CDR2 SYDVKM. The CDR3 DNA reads TGTGCCAGCAGTTCGGGACAGGGGGCATACGGGGAGCTGTTTTTT. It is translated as CASSSGQGAYGELFF. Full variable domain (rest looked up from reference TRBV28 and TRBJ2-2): DVKVTQSSRYLVKRTGEKVFLECVQDMDHENMFWYRQDPGLGLRLIYFSYDVKMKEKGDIPEGYSVSREKKERFSLILESASTNQTSMYLCASSSGQGAYGELFFGEGSRLTVL.

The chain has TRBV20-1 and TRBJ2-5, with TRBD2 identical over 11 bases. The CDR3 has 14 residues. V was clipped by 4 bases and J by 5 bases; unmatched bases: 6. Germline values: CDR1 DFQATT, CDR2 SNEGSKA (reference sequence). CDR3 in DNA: TGCAGTGCTATAGCGGGGGGGCCATGGGAGACCCAGTACTTC. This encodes CSAIAGGPWETQYF.

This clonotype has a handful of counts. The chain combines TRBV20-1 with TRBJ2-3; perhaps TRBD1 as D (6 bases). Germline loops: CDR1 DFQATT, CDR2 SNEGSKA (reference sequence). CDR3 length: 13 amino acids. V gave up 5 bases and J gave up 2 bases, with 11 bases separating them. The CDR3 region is CSAWDISTDTQYF. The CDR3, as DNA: TGCAGTGCTTGGGACATCTCCACAGATACGCAGTATTTT.

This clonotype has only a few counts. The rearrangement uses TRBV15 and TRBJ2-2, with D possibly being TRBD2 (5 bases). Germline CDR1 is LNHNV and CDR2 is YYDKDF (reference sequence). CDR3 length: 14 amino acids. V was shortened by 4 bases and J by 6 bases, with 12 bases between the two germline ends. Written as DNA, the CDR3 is TGTGCCACCAGCATTCGGTCTAGCTCCGGGGAGCTGTTTTTT. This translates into CATSIRSSSGELFF.

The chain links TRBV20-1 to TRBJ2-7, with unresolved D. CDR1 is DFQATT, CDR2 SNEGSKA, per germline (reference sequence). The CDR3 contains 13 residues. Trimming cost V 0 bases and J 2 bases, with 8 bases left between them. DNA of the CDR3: TGCAGTGCTAGAGATCTCGAAGCCTACGAGCAGTACTTC. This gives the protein CSARDLEAYEQYF.

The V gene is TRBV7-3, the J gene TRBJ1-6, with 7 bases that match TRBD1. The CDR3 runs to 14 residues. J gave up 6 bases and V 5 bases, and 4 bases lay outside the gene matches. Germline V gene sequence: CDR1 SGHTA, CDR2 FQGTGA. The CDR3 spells CASSTGTANSPLHF. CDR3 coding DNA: TGTGCCAGCAGCACCGGGACAGCTAATTCACCCCTCCACTTT. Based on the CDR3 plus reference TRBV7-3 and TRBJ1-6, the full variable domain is GAGVSQTPSNKVTEKGKYVELRCDPISGHTALYWYRQSLGQGPEFLIYFQGTGAADDSGLPNDRFFAVRPEGSVSTLKIQRTERGDSAVYLCASSTGTANSPLHFGNGTRLTVT.

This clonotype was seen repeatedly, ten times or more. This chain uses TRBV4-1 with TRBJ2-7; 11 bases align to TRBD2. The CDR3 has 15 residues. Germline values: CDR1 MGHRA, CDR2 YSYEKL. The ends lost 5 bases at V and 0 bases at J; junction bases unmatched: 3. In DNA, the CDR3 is TGCGCCAGCAGCTACGGGACTAGCGGCTCCTACGAGCAGTACTTC. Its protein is CASSYGTSGSYEQYF.

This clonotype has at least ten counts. CDR3 sequence (DNA): TGTGCCAGCAGCTTAGTAGTAGCCAGTGAGCAGTTCTTC. Encoded protein: CASSLVVASEQFF. This chain uses TRBV7-9 with TRBJ2-1; D remains ambiguous. Trimming removed 1 base from V and 9 bases from J, with 10 bases in between. The CDR3 covers 13 residues. CDR1 is SEHNR and CDR2 is FQNEAQ in the germline V gene (reference sequence).

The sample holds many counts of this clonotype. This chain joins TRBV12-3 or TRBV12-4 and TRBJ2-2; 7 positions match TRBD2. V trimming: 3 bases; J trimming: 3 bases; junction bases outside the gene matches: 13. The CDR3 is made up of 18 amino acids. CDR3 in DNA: TGTGCCAGCAGTTTTATACCGTTGAGGAGCGGGGACACCGGGGAGCTGTTTTTT. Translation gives CASSFIPLRSGDTGELFF.

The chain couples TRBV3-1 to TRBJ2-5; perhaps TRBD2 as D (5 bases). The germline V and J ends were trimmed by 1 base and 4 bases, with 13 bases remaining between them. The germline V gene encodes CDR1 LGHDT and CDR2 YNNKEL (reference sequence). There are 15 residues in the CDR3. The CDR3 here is CASSQGLARGETQYF. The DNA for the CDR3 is TGTGCCAGCAGCCAAGGGCTAGCACGCGGAGAGACCCAGTACTTC.

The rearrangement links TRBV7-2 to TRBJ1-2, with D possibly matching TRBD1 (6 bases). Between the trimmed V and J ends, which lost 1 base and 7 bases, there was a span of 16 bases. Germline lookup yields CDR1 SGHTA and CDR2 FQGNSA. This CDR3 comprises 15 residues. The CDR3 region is CASSLDFQGFSGYTF. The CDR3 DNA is TGTGCCAGCAGCTTAGATTTTCAGGGGTTCTCTGGCTACACCTTC.